Listed here are 24 T cell receptor beta chains from one sample, sequenced in a study of cytomegalovirus exposure and HLA in healthy donors. A multiplex PCR was run with 60 Vbeta primers and 13 Jbeta primers. The table came from immunoSEQ multiplex PCR; TCRdb's copy has only in-frame clones and leaves some out. This table has about 200,000 clones, roughly 77% appearing once. The sequenced material came from PBMCs. The receptors originated from a male donor in good health and CMV-seropositive.

This clone has only a few counts. J is TRBJ2-1 and V is TRBV5-6; 10 bases map to TRBD2. CDR1 SGHDT and CDR2 YYEEEE come from the germline V gene. After removal of 2 bases from V and 3 bases from J, the junction contained 2 bases not matched to a gene. CDR3 length: 15 residues. CDR3 coding DNA: TGTGCCAGCAGCTTTCGACTAGCGGGCTACAATGAGCAGTTCTTC. Translation gives CASSFRLAGYNEQFF.

This chain uses TRBV5-5 with TRBJ1-5, with 11 bases identical to TRBD1. The germline gives CDR1 SGHKS, CDR2 YYEKEE (reference sequence). The CDR3 length is 19 residues. Unmatched junction bases numbered 8, after V lost 0 bases and J lost 0 bases. CDR3 DNA: TGTGCCAGCAGCTTGGTAGGGACAGGGGGGTCATATAGCAATCAGCCCCAGCATTTT. It yields the protein CASSLVGTGGSYSNQPQHF.

The gene calls are TRBV7-8 and TRBJ2-7; 7 bases are shared with TRBD2. The junction had 6 bases not matched to a gene; V was cut back by 1 base and J by 3 bases. The CDR3 length is 15 residues. Germline CDR1 and CDR2: SGHVS and FQNEAQ. CDR3 amino acids: CASSLDLAEVYEQYF. The CDR3 DNA sequence: TGTGCCAGCAGCTTAGATCTAGCGGAGGTCTACGAGCAGTACTTC.

This sequence joins TRBV18 and TRBJ2-7; 8 nucleotides line up with TRBD1. Germline V gene lookup returns CDR1 KGHSH and CDR2 LQKENI. This CDR3 is 13 amino acids long. V lost 4 bases and J lost 9; bases outside the gene matches: 8. The CDR3 nucleotides read TGTGCCAGCTCACGACCTGACGGACAGGGGCAGTACTTC. Amino acid sequence: CASSRPDGQGQYF.

This chain links TRBV18 with TRBJ1-4, with D possibly TRBD1 on 6 matching bases. V lost 8 bases and J 3 bases, leaving 19 bases between the germline ends. From germline, CDR1 is KGHSH and CDR2 LQKENI. The CDR3 runs 16 residues. CDR3: CASRPAGGGANEKLFF. CDR3 in DNA: TGTGCCAGCAGACCAGCGGGAGGGGGAGCTAATGAAAAACTGTTTTTT.

This rearrangement joins TRBV5-1 to TRBJ2-7; 7 positions match TRBD1. CDR1 and CDR2 (germline): SGHRS, YFSETQ. This CDR3 region has 15 residues. Trimming at V came to 2 bases and at J to 2 bases, leaving 7 bases not matched to a gene. Here the CDR3 DNA reads TGCGCCAGCAGCTTCGGGACAGAGCAAACCTACGAGCAGTACTTC. Encoded protein: CASSFGTEQTYEQYF.

The rearrangement links TRBV2 to TRBJ1-2; D uncertain. CDR1 and CDR2 (germline): SNHLY, FYNNEI. This CDR3 comprises 13 residues. Between the trimmed V and J ends, which lost 4 bases and 2 bases, there was a span of 8 bases. The DNA for the CDR3 is TGTGCCAGCAGTGTCGCGGAAAACTATGGCTACACCTTC. Translation: CASSVAENYGYTF.

Only one count was recorded for this clone. The genes are TRBV7-6 and TRBJ1-6; no firm D call. This CDR3 comprises 13 residues. V lost 1 base, J lost 13 bases, and 11 bases lay in between. Germline V lookup: CDR1 SGHVS, CDR2 FNYEAQ. CDR3: CASSLGGGGPLHF. For the CDR3, the DNA is TGTGCCAGCAGCTTAGGAGGTGGCGGGCCCCTCCACTTT.

The chain is built from TRBV20-1 and TRBJ2-7; D is ambiguous. This CDR3 comprises 11 residues. V lost 4 bases and J lost 6, with 10 bases in between. Per the germline V gene, CDR1 is DFQATT and CDR2 is SNEGSKA (reference sequence). The CDR3 nucleotides are TGCAGTGCTAAGACTGTTTCCGAGCAGTACTTC. This gives the protein CSAKTVSEQYF.

This chain joins TRBV7-9 and TRBJ2-7; 14 positions match TRBD2. CDR3 length: 16 residues. J lost 2 bases, V lost 5 bases, and 5 bases had no gene match. Germline CDR1 and CDR2: SEHNR and FQNEAQ (reference sequence). The CDR3 sequence is CASSQGLAGAPYEQYF. The CDR3 nucleotides are TGTGCCAGCAGCCAGGGACTAGCGGGAGCCCCCTACGAGCAGTACTTC.

A remark on this clone: The same CDR3 is also encoded by other DNA sequences in this sample. The CDR3: CASSGTGGNQPQHF. The CDR3 region has the DNA TGTGCCAGTAGTGGGACAGGAGGGAATCAGCCCCAGCATTTT. The chain recombines TRBV19 with TRBJ1-5; 8 bases are shared with TRBD1. The V segment lost 5 bases and the J segment 4 bases; nucleotides outside the gene matches: 4. The V gene's germline CDR1 is LNHDA and CDR2 SQIVND (reference sequence). The CDR3 is 14 residues long.

CDR3 protein: CASSIRRGDEKLFF. DNA for the CDR3: TGTGCCAGTAGTATCAGAAGGGGCGATGAAAAACTGTTTTTT. The gene calls are TRBV19 and TRBJ1-4; the D gene is possibly TRBD1 (5 bases). The CDR3 has 14 residues. The V end lost 3 bases, the J end lost 6 bases, and 11 bases lay between the germline ends. Per the germline V gene, CDR1 is LNHDA and CDR2 is SQIVND (reference sequence).

This rearrangement joins TRBV6-5 to TRBJ1-1; a possible D gene is TRBD1 (5 bases). Germline CDR1 and CDR2: MNHEY and SVGAGI. V dropped 4 bases and J dropped 6 bases, with 12 bases sitting between them. This CDR3 is built from 13 residues. The CDR3 sequence is CASSLSWGAEAFF. CDR3 nucleotide sequence: TGTGCCAGCAGTTTATCGTGGGGGGCTGAAGCTTTCTTT.

The chain carries TRBV9 and TRBJ1-3, with TRBD1 identical over 9 bases. CDR3 length: 16 residues. V dropped 0 bases and J dropped 8; count of bases not matched to a gene: 9. CDR1 and CDR2 from the germline V gene are SGDLS and YYNGEE. The CDR3 DNA follows: TGTGCCAGCAGCGTAGCTAAGGGACAGGGCGGGTACACCATATATTTT. It specifies CASSVAKGQGGYTIYF.

This chain links TRBV7-9 with TRBJ1-3, with a weak D call TRBD1 (5 bases). V shed 5 bases and J shed 0 bases, with 17 bases lying between them. The CDR3 covers 17 residues. Germline values: CDR1 SEHNR, CDR2 FQNEAQ (reference sequence). CDR3 coding DNA: TGTGCCAGCAGCCCCCCTGCAACAGGCTACTCTGGAAACACCATATATTTT. It encodes CASSPPATGYSGNTIYF.

The chain links TRBV6-4 to TRBJ2-7, with 8 bases fitting TRBD2. The germline CDR1 and CDR2 sequences are MRHNA and SNTAGT. This CDR3 region has 14 residues. V was clipped by 4 bases and J by 2 bases; unmatched bases: 4. This CDR3 is CASSATAGAYEQYF. The DNA of the CDR3 is TGTGCCAGCAGTGCGACAGCGGGGGCCTACGAGCAGTACTTC.

As for this clone: At one of its ends the junction is not consistent with the germline gene, which may arise from a read error. The rearrangement joins TRBV4-3 to TRBJ2-1; 10 bases match TRBD2. This CDR3 comprises 18 residues. Germline loops: CDR1 LGHNA, CDR2 YSLEER. The CDR3 DNA is TGCGCCAGCAGCCAAGATAGGGCTAGCGGGGGATCCTACAATGGGCAGTTCTTC. Residues: CASSQDRASGGSYNGQFF.

This clone appeared a few times. This chain uses TRBV14 with TRBJ2-5; 7 positions agree with TRBD2. V trimming: 4 bases; J trimming: 5 bases; junction bases outside the gene matches: 13. The CDR3 totals 16 residues. Germline CDR1 SGHDN, CDR2 FVKESK. The CDR3 DNA sequence: TGTGCCAGCAGCCGGTTGCCTAGCGGATTACGCGAGACCCAGTACTTC. It translates to CASSRLPSGLRETQYF.

This chain joins TRBV4-2 and TRBJ2-7; D perhaps matches TRBD2 (6 bases). The CDR3 contains 13 residues. Deletions cut 1 base from V and 5 bases from J, with 9 bases between. Looked up from germline, CDR1 is LGHNA and CDR2 is YNFKEQ. The CDR3 bases are TGTGCCAGCAGCCAAGCGCCGGGGGACGAGCAGTACTTC. This codes for CASSQAPGDEQYF.

The chain is built from TRBV19 and TRBJ2-7, with D perhaps matching TRBD1 (6 bases). V was trimmed by 4 bases and J by 3 bases, leaving 13 bases between them. This CDR3 comprises 14 residues. CDR1 and CDR2 from the germline V gene are LNHDA and SQIVND (reference sequence). CDR3 bases: TGTGCCAGTAGTACCAGGGGTAGAGTCTACGAGCAGTACTTC. As protein: CASSTRGRVYEQYF. The whole variable domain, remainder taken from reference TRBV19 and TRBJ2-7, is DGGITQSPKYLFRKEGQNVTLSCEQNLNHDAMYWYRQDPGQGLRLIYYSQIVNDFQKGDIAEGYSVSREKKESFPLTVTSAQKNPTAFYLCASSTRGRVYEQYFGPGTRLTVT.

V and J are TRBV21-1 and TRBJ1-5; the D call in the table, TRBD1, was not verified against the DNA. TRBV21-1 is a known pseudogene. The CDR3 covers 13 residues. The DNA for the CDR3 is TGTGCCAGCAGGAACAGGATCTTGGCGCCCCAGCATTTT. It encodes CASRNRILAPQHF.

The chain recombines TRBV11-3 with TRBJ1-3; no reliable D call. V gave up 10 bases and J gave up 4 bases, with 17 bases separating them. The CDR3 is 14 residues long. Germline CDR1 reads SGHNT; CDR2 reads YENEEA. The CDR3, as DNA: TGTGCCATGCACCGGGAAGGGCAAGGAAACACCATATATTTT. Encoded protein: CAMHREGQGNTIYF.

The V call is TRBV29-1, the J call TRBJ2-5; possible D gene TRBD2, 5 bases. V was trimmed by 4 bases and J by 4 bases, leaving 13 bases between them. The CDR3 extends over 13 amino acids. The germline gives CDR1 SQVTM, CDR2 ANQGSEA. The CDR3 loop is CSVGEWERETQYF. The CDR3 nucleotides read TGCAGCGTTGGAGAGTGGGAGAGAGAGACCCAGTACTTC.

There are a few counts of this clone. J is TRBJ1-5 and V is TRBV11-2; TRBD1 might be the D (6 bases). Germline V gene sequence: CDR1 SGHAT, CDR2 FQNNGV. Trimming cost V 5 bases and J 4 bases, with 24 bases left between them. CDR3 length: 18 residues. The DNA for the CDR3 is TGTGCCAGCAGCCTACGAGCAAGTTCGGGACACCTAAATCAGCCCCAGCATTTT. It translates to CASSLRASSGHLNQPQHF.